This is a list of T cell receptor beta chains from one sample in a study of T cell responses to AZD1222 COVID-19 vaccine. TCRdb keeps only in-frame clones here, not all; method: immunoSEQ multiplex PCR. The sample lists 150,000 to 200,000 clones, 90% occurring once. Sequencing was performed on peripheral blood, taken on day 0 of AZD1222 vaccination. These TCRs come from an adult in good health. CDR3s include the opening cysteine and the closing phenylalanine or tryptophan. Each record gives: clone size, CDR3 length, J gene, D gene, V gene, CDR3 DNA, CDR3 protein. A D gene is named only where the DNA matches it firmly. Not every row has a clone size; where given, it reads once, few, many or a size class.

>NA|18|TRBJ2-5|TRBD2|TRBV3-1/TRBV3-2
TGTGCCAGCAGCCAAGAGGGAAGACTAGCGGGGGTCCAAGAGACCCAGTACTTC
CASSQEGRLAGVQETQYF
>NA|13|TRBJ1-1|NA|TRBV7-3
TGTGCCAGCAGCTCTGGGCCGGGGACTGAAGCTTTCTTT
CASSSGPGTEAFF
>NA|14|TRBJ2-7|NA|TRBV7-2
TGTGCCAGCACTTCCGGGACTTCTACCCGCGAGCAGTACTTC
CASTSGTSTREQYF
>NA|17|TRBJ2-2|NA|TRBV4-2
TGTGCCAGCAGCCACTCACTCAACAGCCAACAAGGGGGGGAGCTGTTTTTT
CASSHSLNSQQGGELFF
>NA|15|TRBJ1-4|TRBD1|TRBV14
TGTGCCAGCAGCCAAGCGCCTGACAGGGGTGAAAAACTGTTTTTT
CASSQAPDRGEKLFF
>NA|15|TRBJ2-3|NA|TRBV5-6
TGTGCCAGCAGCTTGGCAACAGGGAGCACAGATACGCAGTATTTT
CASSLATGSTDTQYF
>NA|13|TRBJ1-5|NA|TRBV2
TGTGCCAGCAGTCCGGGGGAAAATCAGCCCCAGCATTTT
CASSPGENQPQHF
>few|15|TRBJ1-6|NA|TRBV5-4
TGTGCCAGCAGCTCCCAGAGCTCCTATAATTCACCCCTCCACTTT
CASSSQSSYNSPLHF
>NA|15|TRBJ1-4|TRBD1|TRBV9
TGTGCCAGCAGCACGCGACAGGGCCCTAATGAAAAACTGTTTTTT
CASSTRQGPNEKLFF
>NA|19|TRBJ2-2|NA|TRBV19
TGTGCCAGTAGCCAATTATTGGCCTCCAGGGTATTGAACACCGGGGAGCTGTTTTTT
CASSQLLASRVLNTGELFF
>NA|14|TRBJ2-7|TRBD1|TRBV6-5
TGTGCCAGCAGACCCCGACAGGGGGTATACGAGCAGTACTTC
CASRPRQGVYEQYF
>NA|12|TRBJ1-1|NA|TRBV18
TGTGCCAGCTCACAGGGGTTCACTGAAGCTTTCTTT
CASSQGFTEAFF
>NA|15|TRBJ1-1|NA|TRBV11-3
TGTGCCAGCAGCTTAGATGGGGGGCCCGACACTGAAGCTTTCTTT
CASSLDGGPDTEAFF
>NA|16|TRBJ2-7|NA|TRBV10-1
TGCGCCAGCAGTGAGTCGAGGGGGGACAGACCCTACGAGCAGTACTTC
CASSESRGDRPYEQYF
>NA|14|TRBJ2-5|NA|TRBV4-1
TGCGCCAGCAGCCAAGCGCGAGGTGGAGGGACCCAGTACTTC
CASSQARGGGTQYF
>NA|19|TRBJ2-2|NA|TRBV19
TGTGCCAGCGGAACGAGGGATCAGGGGAGCCCCTTGAACACCGGGGAGCTGTTTTTT
CASGTRDQGSPLNTGELFF
>NA|13|TRBJ2-3|NA|TRBV27
TGTGCCGTCCGGGACTGGGACACAGATACGCAGTATTTT
CAVRDWDTDTQYF
>once|13|TRBJ2-3|NA|TRBV30
TGTGCCTGGAGTCTAGGGGGCACAGATACGCAGTATTTT
CAWSLGGTDTQYF
>NA|13|TRBJ2-1|NA|TRBV19
TGTGCCTGCAGCTCGGGGGCTCTCTATGAGCAGTTCTTC
CACSSGALYEQFF
>NA|17|TRBJ2-5|TRBD1|TRBV4-2
TGTGCCAGCAGCCAAGTGCCCGGGACAGGGTTCGGAGAGACCCAGTACTTC
CASSQVPGTGFGETQYF
>NA|14|TRBJ2-7|TRBD2|TRBV5-4
TGTGCCAGCAGCCGGGGGGGGGCGCCCTACGAGCAGTACTTC
CASSRGGAPYEQYF
>NA|11|TRBJ2-1|NA|TRBV12-3/TRBV12-4
TGTGCCAGCAGTTTATTCAATGAGCAGTTCTTC
CASSLFNEQFF
>NA|14|TRBJ1-2|NA|TRBV18
TGTGCCAGCTCACCACTGAAAGGGTTCTATGGCTACACCTTC
CASSPLKGFYGYTF
>NA|13|TRBJ1-5|TRBD1|TRBV11-2
TGTGCCAGCGCCCGGGACAGGAACCAGCCCCAGCATTTT
CASARDRNQPQHF
>NA|13|TRBJ2-3|NA|TRBV19
TGTGCCAGTAGTATTGGGACGACAGATACGCAGTATTTT
CASSIGTTDTQYF
>NA|14|TRBJ2-1|NA|TRBV4-3
TGCGCCAGCAGCCAAGGGATCCGGGATAATGAGCAGTTCTTC
CASSQGIRDNEQFF
>NA|13|TRBJ2-5|TRBD1|TRBV29-1
TGCAGCTCCAGACAGGGGGCTTCAGAGACCCAGTACTTC
CSSRQGASETQYF
>NA|13|TRBJ2-5|NA|TRBV7-3
TGTGCCAGCAGCTTAAACAGACAAGAGACCCAGTACTTC
CASSLNRQETQYF
>NA|13|TRBJ2-7|NA|TRBV28
TGTGCCAGCAGTTTACTACAGGGCTACGAGCAGTACTTC
CASSLLQGYEQYF
>NA|13|TRBJ2-2|NA|TRBV9
TGTGCCAGCGGTCCGACAGCACTCGGGGAGCTGTTTTTT
CASGPTALGELFF
>NA|16|TRBJ2-5|TRBD2|TRBV7-3
TGTGCCAGCAGCTTACGCAGCGGGGACCCCCAAGAGACCCAGTACTTC
CASSLRSGDPQETQYF
>NA|12|TRBJ2-1|NA|TRBV12-3/TRBV12-4
TGTGCCAGCAGCCCAGGGACGCACGAGCAGTTCTTC
CASSPGTHEQFF
>NA|15|TRBJ2-7|NA|TRBV7-3
TGTGCCAGCAGCCCTCGCGGGGGCGACCGCTACGAGCAGTACTTC
CASSPRGGDRYEQYF
>NA|12|TRBJ2-3|NA|TRBV11-3
TGTGCCAGCAGCTTAGAAGGAGATACGCAGTATTTT
CASSLEGDTQYF
>NA|14|TRBJ1-1|TRBD1|TRBV5-1
TGCGCCAGCAGCTCACAGGGGGCCCGGATTGAAGCTTTCTTT
CASSSQGARIEAFF
>NA|12|TRBJ2-3|NA|TRBV29-1
TGCAGCGTTGATCAGGGGTCAGATACGCAGTATTTT
CSVDQGSDTQYF
>NA|13|TRBJ1-1|TRBD1|TRBV3-1/TRBV3-2
TGTGCCAGTCGCTCAGGGGGAGGCACTGAAGCTTTCTTT
CASRSGGGTEAFF
>NA|13|TRBJ1-5|NA|TRBV12-3/TRBV12-4
TGTGCCAGCACCTTAAACCGTGATCAGCCCCAGCATTTT
CASTLNRDQPQHF
>NA|12|TRBJ2-7|NA|TRBV18
TGTGCCAGCTCACCGAGCTCCTACGAGCAGTACTTC
CASSPSSYEQYF
>NA|16|TRBJ2-1|NA|TRBV3-1/TRBV3-2
TGTGCCAGCAGCCAAACCGGGACGCTAAAAAACAATGAGCAGTTCTTC
CASSQTGTLKNNEQFF
>NA|14|TRBJ2-5|NA|TRBV5-1
TGCGCCAGCAGCACCGGGACTCACCAAGAGACCCAGTACTTC
CASSTGTHQETQYF
>few|15|TRBJ2-4|NA|TRBV6-5
TGTGCCAGCACTTCCCGGGCAAAAGCCAAAAACATTCAGTACTTC
CASTSRAKAKNIQYF
>NA|15|TRBJ2-7|TRBD2|TRBV11-2
TGTGCCAGCAGGGCTCTAGCGGGGGGGCCTCATGGGCAGTACTTC
CASRALAGGPHGQYF
>NA|15|TRBJ2-1|TRBD1|TRBV7-6
TGTGCCAGCAGCTACGGACAGGGAGTATACAATGAGCAGTTCTTC
CASSYGQGVYNEQFF
>NA|14|TRBJ1-5|TRBD1|TRBV5-8
TGTGCCAGCAGCGGCGGGACAGGGAATCAGCCCCAGCATTTT
CASSGGTGNQPQHF
>NA|12|TRBJ2-6|NA|TRBV11-3
TGTGCCAGCAGCTCTGGGGCCAACGTCCTGACTTTC
CASSSGANVLTF
>NA|14|TRBJ2-7|NA|TRBV5-4
TGTGCCAGCAGCTACGGACTGGGGGAAAACGAGCAGTACTTC
CASSYGLGENEQYF
>NA|14|TRBJ1-2|NA|TRBV6-6
TGTGCCAGCAGTTCCTTGGCTGACTTCTATGGCTACACCTTC
CASSSLADFYGYTF